Listed below are T cell receptor beta chains from one sample, sequenced in a study of T cell responses to AZD1222 COVID-19 vaccine. Sequencing used immunoSEQ multiplex PCR; TCRdb keeps in-frame clones, though not all of them. The repertoire has 200,000 to 250,000 clones, approximately 94% of them found once; the top ten carry over 1.5%. This specimen consisted of peripheral blood, obtained 28 days after the second dose of the MenACWY control vaccine. All receptors derive from an adult who received the MenACWY meningococcal vaccine as a control. The CDR3 runs from the conserved cysteine through the conserved F or W. A D gene is named only where the DNA matches it firmly. The size entry is marked missing in some rows and otherwise reads once, few, many or a size class.

clone_size	v_call	j_call	d_call	cdr3_aa	cdr3_nt
.	TRBV19	TRBJ1-2	.	CASSIDLSPTNGYTF	TGTGCCAGTAGTATAGATCTAAGTCCTACTAATGGCTACACCTTC
.	TRBV28	TRBJ1-6	TRBD1	CASSLETGGDNSPLHF	TGTGCCAGCAGTTTAGAAACAGGGGGCGATAATTCACCCCTCCACTTT
.	TRBV2	TRBJ1-5	.	CASRGEGGVKQPQHF	TGTGCCAGCAGGGGGGAGGGGGGAGTGAAACAGCCCCAGCATTTT
.	TRBV5-6	TRBJ2-2	TRBD1	CASSGDRTNTGELFF	TGTGCCAGCAGCGGGGACAGGACGAACACCGGGGAGCTGTTTTTT
.	TRBV27	TRBJ1-1	.	CASSLAGGAAFF	TGTGCCAGCAGTTTAGCCGGAGGAGCAGCTTTCTTT
.	TRBV7-2	TRBJ2-7	.	CASSLVEGRIEQYF	TGTGCCAGCAGCTTAGTGGAGGGGCGGATAGAGCAGTACTTC
once	TRBV5-8	TRBJ1-1	.	CASSLAWGDTEAFF	TGTGCCAGCAGCTTGGCCTGGGGGGACACTGAAGCTTTCTTT
.	TRBV5-1	TRBJ2-2	.	CASSLTGTLTNTGELFF	TGCGCCAGCAGCTTGACCGGGACCCTTACGAACACCGGGGAGCTGTTTTTT
.	TRBV6-5	TRBJ2-7	TRBD1	CASSYSTGNEQYF	TGTGCCAGCAGTTACTCGACAGGGAACGAGCAGTACTTC
.	TRBV14	TRBJ1-6	.	CASSLVGLPSPLHF	TGTGCCAGCAGCCTAGTCGGTCTTCCTTCACCCCTCCACTTT
.	TRBV24-1	TRBJ2-1	TRBD2	CATSAREGILAGGLYNEQFF	TGTGCCACCAGTGCTCGGGAGGGAATACTAGCGGGGGGGCTATACAATGAGCAGTTCTTC
.	TRBV2	TRBJ1-5	.	CASSEISGGQPQHF	TGTGCCAGCAGTGAAATCTCCGGGGGACAGCCCCAGCATTTT
.	TRBV9	TRBJ1-1	TRBD1	CASRGGGSPEAFF	TGTGCCAGCAGGGGAGGGGGCTCCCCTGAAGCTTTCTTT
.	TRBV24-1	TRBJ2-3	.	CATSPGDRADTQYF	TGTGCCACCAGCCCGGGAGACCGGGCAGATACGCAGTATTTT
.	TRBV7-2	TRBJ1-1	.	CASSPTWTGTPTNTEAFF	TGTGCCAGCAGTCCCACATGGACGGGGACCCCCACGAACACTGAAGCTTTCTTT
.	TRBV27	TRBJ2-1	TRBD2	CASTSSGLPYNEQFF	TGTGCCAGCACCTCTAGCGGTCTTCCCTACAATGAGCAGTTCTTC